This TCR beta chain stems from a study of cytomegalovirus exposure and HLA in healthy donors. About the research overall: Early released data comprised around 85 million unique TCRs from HLA-typed donors. The study's findings and limits: Presence/absence analyses rested on an assumption that sequencing depth was roughly uniform across donors. The classifier, whose performance was assessed in both the original and validation cohorts, reportedly diagnosed cytomegalovirus status with high specificity and sensitivity. Researchers catalogued over 150 TCR beta chains as cytomegalovirus-associated.

Primers included in the PCR were 60 Vbeta and 13 Jbeta primers. Sequencing used immunoSEQ multiplex PCR; TCRdb keeps in-frame clones, though not all of them. Of some 160,000 clones listed, around three quarters are singletons. In the case of this clone: What it binds is unknown.

Germline-derived CDR1 and CDR2 are LGHNA and YNFKEQ. With 4 bases clipped from V and 3 bases from J, the junction kept 12 bases outside the gene matches. This CDR3 comprises 16 residues. The sequencing input was PBMCs. This rearrangement joins TRBV4-2 to TRBJ2-7; 7 positions match TRBD1. This TCR was sampled from a woman in her thirties or forties in good health and CMV-seronegative. The CDR3, as DNA: TGTGCCAGCAGCCGACATGGGACAGAGACCTTCTACGAGCAGTACTTC. Translated: CASSRHGTETFYEQYF.